This T cell receptor beta chain was identified during a study of cytomegalovirus exposure and HLA in healthy donors. Points from the study as a whole: Donors were assumed by presence/absence analyses to have roughly uniform sequencing depth. An analysis done earlier found most TCR beta V segments productive about 87% or about 30% of the time. Cytomegalovirus status, reportedly, was diagnosed with high specificity and sensitivity by the classifier. Sequencing had likely introduced a cluster of highly shared sequence variants as an artifact.

V shed 5 bases and J 2 bases; nucleotides not matched to a gene: 11. Germline-derived CDR1 and CDR2 are SEHNR and FQNEAQ (reference sequence). CDR3 length: 16 amino acids. Details on this clone: The antigen is undetermined.

A multiplex PCR was run with 60 Vbeta primers and 13 Jbeta primers. The assay was immunoSEQ multiplex PCR, and TCRdb's table has in-frame clones only and misses some. The sample totals about 84,000 clones; its top ten clones hold about 0.6%. Sequencing was carried out using PBMCs. The chain uses TRBV7-9 and TRBJ1-2; 7 bases fit TRBD1. This receptor was obtained from a man aged 45-65 years in good health and CMV-seronegative. CDR3 DNA: TGTGCCAGCAGCCGATACAGGGGTTCACAAAACTATGGCTACACCTTC. Protein product: CASSRYRGSQNYGYTF.